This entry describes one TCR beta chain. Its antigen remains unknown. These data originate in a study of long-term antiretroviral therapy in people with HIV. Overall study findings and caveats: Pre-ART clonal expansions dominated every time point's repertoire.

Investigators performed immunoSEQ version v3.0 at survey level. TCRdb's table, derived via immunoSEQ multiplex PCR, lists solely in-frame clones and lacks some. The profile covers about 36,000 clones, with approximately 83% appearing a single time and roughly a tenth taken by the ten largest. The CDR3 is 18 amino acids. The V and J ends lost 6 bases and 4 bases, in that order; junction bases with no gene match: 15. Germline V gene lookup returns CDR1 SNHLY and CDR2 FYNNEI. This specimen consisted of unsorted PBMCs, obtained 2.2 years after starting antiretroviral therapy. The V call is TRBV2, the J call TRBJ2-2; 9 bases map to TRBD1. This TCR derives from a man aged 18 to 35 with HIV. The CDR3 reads CASRPLRGTGHTTGELFF. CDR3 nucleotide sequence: TGTGCCAGCAGACCACTGCGCGGGACAGGGCATACCACCGGGGAGCTGTTTTTT.